The rows below give T cell receptor beta chains drawn from one sample of a study of T cells in Graves' hyperthyroidism and ophthalmopathy. One entry per CDR3 protein results from TCRdb running MiXCR on the multiplex PCR reads. Here the sample spans about 400,000 distinct CDR3 sequences, 25% being singletons. Sample: blood. The receptors originated from a man aged 45-65 years with Graves' hyperthyroidism. Both conserved end residues are part of each CDR3. D genes are given only for firm matches. The size field is filled for only some rows; it gives once, few, many or a size class.

. TRBJ2-1 TRBV3-1 many CASSYNESPEQFF TGTGCCAGCAGCTACAACGAGAGCCCTGAGCAGTTCTTC
TRBD2 TRBJ2-1 TRBV7-2 many CASSPGGRGNEQFF TGTGCCAGCAGTCCGGGAGGTCGGGGCAATGAGCAGTTCTTC
. TRBJ2-7 TRBV27 few CASSRLGTAGLHEQYF TGTGCCAGCAGCAGACTGGGGACGGCTGGACTACACGAGCAGTACTTC
. TRBJ1-5 TRBV20-1 . CSVRGRLNQPQHF TGCAGTGTAAGGGGTCGGCTCAATCAGCCCCAGCATTTT
. TRBJ1-5 TRBV20-1 . CSATDRTSNQPQHF TGCAGTGCAACCGACAGGACGAGCAATCAGCCCCAGCATTTT
. TRBJ1-4 TRBV6-2/TRBV6-3 few CASSSRGLWTNEKLFF TGTGCCAGCAGTTCACGAGGGTTGTGGACTAATGAAAAACTGTTTTTT
. TRBJ2-2 TRBV7-9 few CASSLSEGELFF TGTGCCAGCAGCTTATCGGAGGGGGAGCTGTTTTTT
. TRBJ2-5 TRBV20-1 . CSARGPNRGGAKETQYF TGCAGTGCTAGAGGCCCTAACAGGGGAGGGGCGAAAGAGACCCAGTACTTC
. TRBJ2-5 TRBV20-1 few CSARDRLVSQETQYF TGCAGTGCTAGAGACCGACTAGTATCCCAAGAGACCCAGTACTTC
TRBD1 TRBJ2-3 TRBV7-9 many CASSKQGVTDTQYF TGTGCCAGCAGCAAGCAGGGGGTCACAGATACGCAGTATTTT
. TRBJ1-1 TRBV18 few CASSPAQGPGTEAFF TGTGCCAGCTCACCGGCACAGGGACCGGGCACTGAAGCTTTCTTT
. TRBJ2-3 TRBV18 many CASSQRLGSTDTQYF TGTGCCAGCTCACAAAGGCTGGGGAGCACAGATACGCAGTATTTT
. TRBJ2-7 TRBV9 . CASSPKGDSYEQYF TGTGCCAGCAGCCCCAAGGGGGACTCCTACGAGCAGTACTTC
. TRBJ1-5 TRBV2 few CASSGSFNQPQHF TGTGCCAGCAGTGGTAGCTTCAATCAGCCCCAGCATTTT
. TRBJ1-4 TRBV6-1 . CASSEARLRSLNEKLFF TGTGCCAGCAGTGAAGCGAGATTAAGGAGTCTTAATGAAAAACTGTTTTTT
TRBD1 TRBJ1-2 TRBV28 few CASISDRGSGYTF TGTGCCAGCATTTCCGACAGGGGAAGTGGCTACACCTTC
TRBD2 TRBJ2-7 TRBV5-1 many CASSPGLAVRAPHEQYF TGCGCCAGCAGCCCGGGACTAGCGGTGCGGGCCCCCCACGAGCAGTACTTC
. TRBJ2-2 TRBV30 few CAWSVQGATGELFF TGTGCCTGGAGTGTACAAGGGGCGACCGGGGAGCTGTTTTTT
. TRBJ1-5 TRBV18 few CASSPPPDRGFQPQHF TGTGCCAGCTCACCACCGCCGGACAGAGGTTTTCAGCCCCAGCATTTT
TRBD1 TRBJ2-5 TRBV2 many CASTARTGVSETQYF TGTGCCAGCACCGCTAGGACAGGGGTTTCAGAGACCCAGTACTTC
. TRBJ1-5 TRBV28 few CASSFWSANQPQHF TGTGCCAGCAGTTTCTGGTCAGCAAATCAGCCCCAGCATTTT
. TRBJ1-1 TRBV6-1 . CASSFRGLTEAFF TGTGCCAGCAGTTTCCGGGGCCTAACTGAAGCTTTCTTT
TRBD2 TRBJ2-1 TRBV12-3/TRBV12-4 many CASRTGLAGVVEQFF TGTGCCAGCAGGACGGGACTAGCGGGAGTAGTTGAGCAGTTCTTC
TRBD1 TRBJ2-5 TRBV20-1 . CSARAGKDRVEETQYF TGCAGTGCTAGAGCGGGAAAGGACAGGGTAGAAGAGACCCAGTACTTC
TRBD2 TRBJ2-1 TRBV7-6 . CASSSGTSGSYEQFF TGTGCCAGCAGCTCCGGGACTAGCGGGAGTTACGAGCAGTTCTTC
TRBD2 TRBJ2-1 TRBV12-3/TRBV12-4 . CASTLLAGGGNEQFF TGTGCCAGCACCCTATTAGCGGGAGGGGGCAATGAGCAGTTCTTC
. TRBJ2-7 TRBV7-3 few CASSLNQGGEQYF TGTGCCAGCAGCTTAAACCAGGGGGGGGAGCAGTACTTC
. TRBJ2-7 TRBV11-1 . CASSPLSTVWYEQYF TGTGCCAGCAGCCCACTATCTACGGTGTGGTACGAGCAGTACTTC
TRBD1 TRBJ1-1 TRBV24-1 few CATRDRGPNTEAFF TGTGCCACCAGGGACAGGGGCCCGAACACTGAAGCTTTCTTT
. TRBJ1-1 TRBV3-1 . CASSQDFFMQSMNTEAFF TGTGCCAGCAGCCAAGATTTTTTTATGCAGTCAATGAACACTGAAGCTTTCTTT
. TRBJ1-1 TRBV19 few CATLGRVTEAFF TGTGCCACCCTAGGGCGGGTCACTGAAGCTTTCTTT
TRBD2 TRBJ2-1 TRBV18 few CASSGGLAGNNEQFF TGTGCCAGCTCAGGAGGACTAGCGGGCAACAATGAGCAGTTCTTC
. TRBJ2-2 TRBV12-3/TRBV12-4 once CASSPGTATGELFF TGTGCCAGCAGCCCCGGGACGGCCACCGGGGAGCTGTTTTTT
TRBD1 TRBJ2-7 TRBV5-1 . CASSLSGQGSYEQYF TGCGCCAGCAGCCTTTCGGGACAGGGATCTTACGAGCAGTACTTC
. TRBJ1-1 TRBV9 . CASNNRETEAFF TGTGCCAGCAACAACAGGGAAACTGAAGCTTTCTTT
. TRBJ2-7 TRBV6-1 many CASRHNRDTYEQYF TGTGCCAGCAGGCACAACAGGGATACCTACGAGCAGTACTTC
TRBD2 TRBJ2-7 TRBV12-3/TRBV12-4 few CASSLRRASGNYEQYF TGTGCCAGCAGTTTAAGAAGGGCTAGCGGCAACTACGAGCAGTACTTC
. TRBJ2-5 TRBV7-9 few CASSSPTGGGETQYF TGTGCCAGCAGCTCCCCGACAGGAGGTGGGGAGACCCAGTACTTC
. TRBJ2-3 TRBV20-1 . CSARDRWGTDTQYF TGCAGTGCTAGAGATCGGTGGGGGACAGATACGCAGTATTTT
TRBD1 TRBJ1-6 TRBV2 few CASGVTGEGSPLHF TGTGCCAGCGGCGTAACAGGGGAGGGTTCACCCCTCCACTTT
. TRBJ2-1 TRBV12-3/TRBV12-4 many CASTPGPFNEQFF TGTGCCAGCACCCCGGGACCATTCAATGAGCAGTTCTTC
TRBD2 TRBJ2-7 TRBV9 few CASSPRFVAGYEQYF TGTGCCAGCAGCCCTCGGTTTGTAGCGGGGTACGAGCAGTACTTC
TRBD1 TRBJ1-2 TRBV11-2 . CASSTDRGGYTF TGTGCCAGCAGCACCGACAGGGGTGGCTACACCTTC
TRBD1 TRBJ2-7 TRBV28 few CASSSPGQLYEQYF TGTGCCAGCAGTTCCCCGGGACAGCTCTACGAGCAGTACTTC
. TRBJ2-3 TRBV11-2 many CASSLFGSTDTQYF TGTGCCAGCAGCTTATTCGGGAGCACAGATACGCAGTATTTT
. TRBJ2-4 TRBV28 few CASSLRGDKNIQYF TGTGCCAGCAGTTTGAGAGGGGACAAAAACATTCAGTACTTC
TRBD2 TRBJ2-1 TRBV19 . CASSIGEREGEQFF TGTGCCAGTAGTATAGGTGAGCGGGAAGGTGAGCAGTTCTTC